The clone carrying this T cell receptor (beta chain) has just a few counts. What it binds is not known. The data belong to a study of post-analysis software for immune sequencing data. Study in general: The disease courses spanned relapsing-remitting, secondary progressive and progressive-relapsing forms of multiple sclerosis. Whole-study findings and limits: Controls had lower frequencies than patients of five or six TRBV segments, which included TRBV5-6, TRBV5-1 and TRBV20-1.

This CDR3 is built from 14 residues. V shed 2 bases, J shed 8 bases, and the junction held 8 bases outside the gene matches. Germline CDR1 reads SQVTM; CDR2 reads ANQGSEA. Incorporated into the TCR beta cDNA libraries were unique molecular identifiers, which served to reduce PCR and sequencing biases. MiXCR, applied by TCRdb to the PCR reads, yields one record per CDR3 protein. The top ten clones hold approximately 0.6% of a sample with over 700,000 distinct CDR3 sequences, roughly 30% of them seen once. Sequencing was done on a sample of blood. The V and J genes are TRBV29-1 and TRBJ2-1; TRBD2 matches at 8 bases. The receptor was derived from a girl between 10 and 17 years old with multiple sclerosis. This CDR3 is CSVEMGYGGDEQFF. CDR3 nucleotides: TGCAGCGTTGAAATGGGGTACGGGGGGGATGAGCAGTTCTTC.